Presented here are 14 T cell receptor beta chains from one specimen sequenced in a study of early stage breast cancer tumors. The table came from immunoSEQ multiplex PCR; TCRdb's copy has only in-frame clones and leaves some out. The profile shows about 58,000 clones, about 80% of them singletons. Material for sequencing was blood. The receptor set was obtained from a person aged 30 to 39 with breast cancer.

The chain joins TRBV29-1 to TRBJ2-3, with D possibly called TRBD1 or TRBD2 (5 bases each). V lost 6 bases, J lost 6 bases, and 16 bases lay in between. Germline values: CDR1 SQVTM, CDR2 ANQGSEA. This CDR3 is 13 amino acids long. CDR3 bases: TGCAGCGTCTCGGGACGGATCCCGGATACGCAGTATTTT. Amino acids: CSVSGRIPDTQYF.

V gene TRBV18 combines with J gene TRBJ2-2, with 9 bases aligning to TRBD1. The junction had 5 bases not matched to a gene; V was cut back by 3 bases and J by 6 bases. The CDR3 is 15 amino acids. Germline V gene lookup returns CDR1 KGHSH and CDR2 LQKENI. CDR3 in DNA: TGTGCCAGCTCACCCGGGACAGGGATATCCGGGGAGCTGTTTTTT. It encodes CASSPGTGISGELFF.

The chain recombines TRBV7-2 with TRBJ2-2, with 9 bases aligning to TRBD2. There are 16 residues in the CDR3. Germline V CDR1 and CDR2: SGHTA, FQGNSA. The J segment lost 5 bases and the V segment lost 1 base, leaving 5 bases of the junction unmatched. CDR3 region: CASSLDPSGTTGELFF. The CDR3 DNA is TGTGCCAGCAGCTTAGACCCTAGCGGGACTACCGGGGAGCTGTTTTTT.

The chain employs TRBV30 and TRBJ2-7, with TRBD1 as a possible D gene (5 bases). The V gene's germline CDR1 is GTSNPN and CDR2 SVGIG (reference sequence). V lost 3 bases and J lost 4, with 13 bases in between. This CDR3 contains 13 residues. For the CDR3, the DNA is TGTGCCTGGAGGTCAGGGCCTGGTTACGAGCAGTACTTC. Translating it yields CAWRSGPGYEQYF.

The V gene is TRBV7-2, the J gene TRBJ1-4; D is uncertain. Germline V lookup: CDR1 SGHTA, CDR2 FQGNSA. Trimming pared 0 bases from V and 8 bases from J, leaving 7 bases between. The CDR3 is 13 amino acids. CDR3 nucleotide sequence: TGTGCCAGCAGCTTAGCAAGGCGGGAAAAACTGTTTTTT. Amino acid sequence: CASSLARREKLFF. Complete variable domain (other parts from reference TRBV7-2 and TRBJ1-4): GAGVSQSPSNKVTEKGKDVELRCDPISGHTALYWYRQSLGQGLEFLIYFQGNSAPDKSGLPSDRFSAERTGGSVSTLTIQRTQQEDSAVYLCASSLARREKLFFGSGTQLSVL.

The gene calls are TRBV19 and TRBJ1-1, with D unresolved. V dropped 7 bases and J dropped 3 bases, with 12 bases sitting between them. Germline values: CDR1 LNHDA, CDR2 SQIVND (reference sequence). The CDR3 runs to 13 residues. The CDR3 reads CASILSGDTEAFF. The CDR3 bases are TGTGCCAGTATTCTAAGTGGGGACACTGAAGCTTTCTTT.

CDR3 nucleotides: TGTGCCAGCAGCATAACTAGCGGGAGTTTCGATACGCAGTATTTT. Residues: CASSITSGSFDTQYF. The chain recombines TRBV7-2 with TRBJ2-3; 11 nucleotides align to TRBD2. Germline CDR1 SGHTA, CDR2 FQGNSA. Unmatched junction bases numbered 7, after V lost 5 bases and J lost 6 bases. The CDR3 is 15 residues long.

The chain carries TRBV7-9 and TRBJ1-4, with a possible D match to TRBD1 (5 bases). The V gene lost 7 bases and the J gene lost 6 bases, with 15 bases spanning the gap. CDR3 length: 14 amino acids. The germline V gene encodes CDR1 SEHNR and CDR2 FQNEAQ (reference sequence). CDR3 in amino acids: CASTGIGGHEKLFF. CDR3 nucleotides: TGTGCCAGCACCGGGATTGGGGGTCATGAAAAACTGTTTTTT.

In nucleotides, the CDR3 is TGTGCCAGCAGCTCGAACAGGGTTCCCGATGAGCAGTTCTTC. It specifies CASSSNRVPDEQFF. The chain recombines TRBV11-2 with TRBJ2-1, with a tentative D call TRBD1 (6 bases). V dropped 4 bases and J dropped 8 bases, with 15 bases sitting between them. In germline, CDR1 is SGHAT, CDR2 FQNNGV. The CDR3 is made up of 14 amino acids. The whole variable domain, filled in from reference TRBV11-2 and TRBJ2-1, reads EAGVAQSPRYKIIEKRQSVAFWCNPISGHATLYWYQQILGQGPKLLIQFQNNGVVDDSQLPKDRFSAERLKGVDSTLKIQPAKLEDSAVYLCASSSNRVPDEQFFGPGTRLTVL.

The V and J genes are TRBV7-6 and TRBJ2-1, with unresolved D. Germline lookup yields CDR1 SGHVS and CDR2 FNYEAQ. V was pared by 5 bases and J by 7 bases, with 15 bases between. The CDR3 contains 14 residues. CDR3 amino acids: CASSLLALSNEQFF. CDR3 sequence (DNA): TGTGCCAGCAGCCTGTTAGCCCTATCTAATGAGCAGTTCTTC.

V is TRBV4-3 and J is TRBJ2-3; 10 bases line up with TRBD2. V trimming: 4 bases; J trimming: 2 bases; junction bases outside the gene matches: 9. Looked up from germline, CDR1 is LGHNA and CDR2 is YSLEER. The CDR3 is made up of 17 amino acids. CDR3 DNA sequence: TGCGCCAGCAGCCCCGGTTGGACTAGCGGAACCACAGATACGCAGTATTTT. Translating it yields CASSPGWTSGTTDTQYF.

The chain is built from TRBV6-1 and TRBJ1-1; no definite D call. Germline CDR1 MNHNS, CDR2 SASEGT. Trimming took off 5 bases at V and 1 base at J, with 8 bases between the two ends. The CDR3 loop spans 13 amino acids. DNA for the CDR3: TGTGCCAGCAGTACGGAGACGAACACTGAAGCTTTCTTT. Its translation is CASSTETNTEAFF.

CDR3 sequence (DNA): TGTGCCAGCAGCTCGACAGGGGGCACAGATACGCAGTATTTT. This sequence encodes CASSSTGGTDTQYF. This chain uses TRBV5-5 with TRBJ2-3, with 8 bases identical to TRBD1. With 3 bases clipped from V and 1 base from J, the junction kept 1 base outside the gene matches. The CDR3 length is 14 residues. Germline-derived CDR1 and CDR2 are SGHKS and YYEKEE (reference sequence).

V and J are TRBV6-5 and TRBJ2-7; 9 nucleotides line up with TRBD2. The V gene's germline CDR1 is MNHEY and CDR2 SVGAGI. V gave up 4 bases and J gave up 2 bases; unmatched junction bases: 3. The CDR3 is 14 amino acids. The CDR3 is CASSLAGVAYEQYF. The CDR3 DNA follows: TGTGCCAGCAGTTTAGCGGGAGTGGCCTACGAGCAGTACTTC.